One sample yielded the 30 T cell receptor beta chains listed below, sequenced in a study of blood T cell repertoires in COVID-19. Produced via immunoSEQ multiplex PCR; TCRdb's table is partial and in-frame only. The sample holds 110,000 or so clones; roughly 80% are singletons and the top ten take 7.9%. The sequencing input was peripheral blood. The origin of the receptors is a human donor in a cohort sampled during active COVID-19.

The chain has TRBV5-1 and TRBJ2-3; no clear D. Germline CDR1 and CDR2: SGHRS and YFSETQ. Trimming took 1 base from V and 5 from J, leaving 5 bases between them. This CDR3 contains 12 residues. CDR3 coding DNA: TGCGCCAGCAGCTTGACTGGAGATACGCAGTATTTT. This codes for CASSLTGDTQYF.

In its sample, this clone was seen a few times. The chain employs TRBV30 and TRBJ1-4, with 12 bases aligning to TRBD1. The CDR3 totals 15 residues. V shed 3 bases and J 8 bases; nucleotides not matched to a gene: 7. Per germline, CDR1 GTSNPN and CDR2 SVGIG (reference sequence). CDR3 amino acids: CAWRGSGTGGEKLFF. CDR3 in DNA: TGTGCCTGGAGGGGGTCCGGGACAGGGGGCGAAAAACTGTTTTTT.

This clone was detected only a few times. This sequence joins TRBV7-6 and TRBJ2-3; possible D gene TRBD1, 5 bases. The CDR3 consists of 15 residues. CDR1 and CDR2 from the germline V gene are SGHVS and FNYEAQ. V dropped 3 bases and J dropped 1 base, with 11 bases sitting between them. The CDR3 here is CASSFDSSRTDTQYF. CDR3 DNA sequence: TGTGCCAGCAGCTTCGACAGCTCCCGCACAGATACGCAGTATTTT.

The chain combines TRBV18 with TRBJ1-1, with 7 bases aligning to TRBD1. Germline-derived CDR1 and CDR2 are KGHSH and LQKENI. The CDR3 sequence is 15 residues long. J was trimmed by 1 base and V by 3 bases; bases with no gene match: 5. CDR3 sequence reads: CASSPPGQRNTEAFF. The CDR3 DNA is TGTGCCAGCTCACCCCCGGGACAGAGGAACACTGAAGCTTTCTTT. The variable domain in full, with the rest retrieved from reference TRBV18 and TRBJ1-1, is NAGVMQNPRHLVRRRGQEARLRCSPMKGHSHVYWYRQLPEEGLKFMVYLQKENIIDESGMPKERFSAEFPKEGPSILRIQQVVRGDSAAYFCASSPPGQRNTEAFFGQGTRLTVV.

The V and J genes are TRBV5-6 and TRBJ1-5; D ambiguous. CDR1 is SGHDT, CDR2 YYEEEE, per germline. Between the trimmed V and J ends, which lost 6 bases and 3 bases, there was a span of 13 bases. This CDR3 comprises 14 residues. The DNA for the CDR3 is TGTGCCAGCATGAGGAGGGCTGACAATCAGCCCCAGCATTTT. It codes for CASMRRADNQPQHF.

CDR3 sequence reads: CASSIALAEEQYF. The CDR3 coding sequence is TGTGCCAGTAGTATAGCTCTAGCGGAGGAGCAGTACTTC. The gene calls are TRBV19 and TRBJ2-7, with 7 bases fitting TRBD2. Germline loops: CDR1 LNHDA, CDR2 SQIVND (reference sequence). V lost 1 base to trimming and J lost 7 bases; unmatched junction nucleotides: 4. CDR3 size: 13 residues. The variable domain in full, with the rest retrieved from reference TRBV19 and TRBJ2-7, is DGGITQSPKYLFRKEGQNVTLSCEQNLNHDAMYWYRQDPGQGLRLIYYSQIVNDFQKGDIAEGYSVSREKKESFPLTVTSAQKNPTAFYLCASSIALAEEQYFGPGTRLTVT.

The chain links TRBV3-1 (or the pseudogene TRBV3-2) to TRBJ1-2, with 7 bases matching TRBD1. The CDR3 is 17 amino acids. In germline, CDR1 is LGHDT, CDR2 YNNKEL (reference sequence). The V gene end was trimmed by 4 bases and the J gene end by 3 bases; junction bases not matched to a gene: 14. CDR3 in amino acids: CASSPLRSGTVYYGYTF. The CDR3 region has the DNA TGTGCCAGCAGCCCCTTAAGATCCGGGACAGTCTACTATGGCTACACCTTC.

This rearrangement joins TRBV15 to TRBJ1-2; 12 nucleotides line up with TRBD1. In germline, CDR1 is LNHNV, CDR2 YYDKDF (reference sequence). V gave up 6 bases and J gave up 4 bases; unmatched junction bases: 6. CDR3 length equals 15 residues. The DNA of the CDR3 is TGTGCCACCAGGGGGACAGGGGGCGACTCCTATGGCTACACCTTC. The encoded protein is CATRGTGGDSYGYTF.

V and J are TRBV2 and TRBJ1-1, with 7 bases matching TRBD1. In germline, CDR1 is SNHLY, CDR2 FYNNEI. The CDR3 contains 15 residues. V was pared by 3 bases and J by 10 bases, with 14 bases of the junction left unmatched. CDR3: CASSDGTVHQGGAFF. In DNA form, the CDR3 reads TGTGCCAGCAGTGACGGGACAGTACATCAGGGGGGAGCTTTCTTT.

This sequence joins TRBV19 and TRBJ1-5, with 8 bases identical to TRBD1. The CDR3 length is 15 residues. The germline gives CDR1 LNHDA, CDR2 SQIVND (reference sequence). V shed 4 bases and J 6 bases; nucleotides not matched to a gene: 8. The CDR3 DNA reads TGTGCCAGTAGTAAGGCCCAGGGGGCCATTCAGCCCCAGCATTTT. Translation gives CASSKAQGAIQPQHF.

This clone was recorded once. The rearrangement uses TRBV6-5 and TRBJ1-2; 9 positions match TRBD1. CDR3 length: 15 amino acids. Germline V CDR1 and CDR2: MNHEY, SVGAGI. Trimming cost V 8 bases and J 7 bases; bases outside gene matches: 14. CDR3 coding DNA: TGTGCCAGCTGGAGATTGGGACAGGGCTCCGGTGGCTACACCTTC. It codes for CASWRLGQGSGGYTF.

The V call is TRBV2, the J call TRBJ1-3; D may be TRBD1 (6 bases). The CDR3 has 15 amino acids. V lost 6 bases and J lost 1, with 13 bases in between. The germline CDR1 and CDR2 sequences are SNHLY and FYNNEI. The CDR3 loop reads CASSQTQGSGNTIYF. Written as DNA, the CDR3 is TGTGCCAGCAGCCAAACCCAGGGGTCTGGAAACACCATATATTTT.

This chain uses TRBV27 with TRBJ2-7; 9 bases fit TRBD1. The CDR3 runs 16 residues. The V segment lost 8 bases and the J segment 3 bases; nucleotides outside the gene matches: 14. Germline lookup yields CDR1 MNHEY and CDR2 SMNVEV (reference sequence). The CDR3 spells CASGGHPGQGFYEQYF. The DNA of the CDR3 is TGTGCCAGCGGGGGACACCCGGGACAGGGTTTCTACGAGCAGTACTTC.

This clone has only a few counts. The DNA of the CDR3 is TGCGCCAGCAGCCAAGATACAGCTTCACCCCTCCACTTT. Translating it yields CASSQDTASPLHF. The chain has TRBV4-1 and TRBJ1-6; no clear D gene. Germline values: CDR1 MGHRA, CDR2 YSYEKL. The CDR3 is made up of 13 amino acids. V was trimmed by 0 bases and J by 9 bases, leaving 6 bases between them.

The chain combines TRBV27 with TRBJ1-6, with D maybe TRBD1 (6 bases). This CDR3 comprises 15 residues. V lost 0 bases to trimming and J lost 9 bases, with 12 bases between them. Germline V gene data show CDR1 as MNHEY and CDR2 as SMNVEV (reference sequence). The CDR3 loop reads CASSLSTGLVSPLHF. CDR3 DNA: TGTGCCAGCAGTTTATCGACAGGTTTGGTTTCACCCCTCCACTTT.

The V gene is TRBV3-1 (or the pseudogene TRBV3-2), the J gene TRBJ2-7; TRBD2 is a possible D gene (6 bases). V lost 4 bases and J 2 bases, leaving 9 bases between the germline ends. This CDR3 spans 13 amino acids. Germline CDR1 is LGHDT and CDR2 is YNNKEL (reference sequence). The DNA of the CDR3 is TGTGCCAGCAGCCTCGGGAGAGCCTACGAGCAGTACTTC. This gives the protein CASSLGRAYEQYF.

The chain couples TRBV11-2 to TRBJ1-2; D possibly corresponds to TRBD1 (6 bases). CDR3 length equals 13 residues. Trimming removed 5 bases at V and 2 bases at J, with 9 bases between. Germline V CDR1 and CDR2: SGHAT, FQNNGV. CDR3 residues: CASSGDRNYGYTF. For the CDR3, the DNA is TGTGCCAGCAGCGGAGACAGGAACTATGGCTACACCTTC.

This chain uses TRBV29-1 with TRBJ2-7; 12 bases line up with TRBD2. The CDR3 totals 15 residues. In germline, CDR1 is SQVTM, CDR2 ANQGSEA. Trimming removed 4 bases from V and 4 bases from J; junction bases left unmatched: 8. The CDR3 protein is CSVAGASGGAYEQYF. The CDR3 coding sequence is TGCAGCGTTGCCGGGGCTAGCGGGGGGGCGTACGAGCAGTACTTC.

The CDR3 loop is CASFNTGPGANVLTF. The CDR3, as DNA: TGCGCCAGCTTCAATACAGGGCCTGGGGCCAACGTCCTGACTTTC. V is TRBV5-1 and J is TRBJ2-6, with a possible D match to TRBD1 (6 bases). CDR1 and CDR2 from the germline V gene are SGHRS and YFSETQ. V shed 7 bases and J shed 2 bases, with 13 bases lying between them. There are 15 residues in the CDR3.

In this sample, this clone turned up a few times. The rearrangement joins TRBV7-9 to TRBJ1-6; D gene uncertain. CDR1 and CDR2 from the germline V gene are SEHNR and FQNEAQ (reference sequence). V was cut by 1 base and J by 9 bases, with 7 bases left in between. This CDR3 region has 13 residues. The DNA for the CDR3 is TGTGCCAGCAGCTTAGATCCGCGTTCACCCCTCCACTTT. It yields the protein CASSLDPRSPLHF.

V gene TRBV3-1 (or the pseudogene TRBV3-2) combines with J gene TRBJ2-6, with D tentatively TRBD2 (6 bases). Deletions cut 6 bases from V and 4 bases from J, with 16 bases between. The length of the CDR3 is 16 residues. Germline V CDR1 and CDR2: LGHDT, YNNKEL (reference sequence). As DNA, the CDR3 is TGTGCCAGCAGTCCCCTAGCGTTCTACGGGGCCAACGTCCTGACTTTC. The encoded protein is CASSPLAFYGANVLTF.

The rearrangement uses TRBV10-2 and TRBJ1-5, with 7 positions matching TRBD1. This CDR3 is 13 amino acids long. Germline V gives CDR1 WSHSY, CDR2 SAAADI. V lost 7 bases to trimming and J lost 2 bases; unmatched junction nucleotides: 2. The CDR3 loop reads CASTTGGNQPQHF. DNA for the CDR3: TGCGCCAGCACCACAGGGGGCAATCAGCCCCAGCATTTT.

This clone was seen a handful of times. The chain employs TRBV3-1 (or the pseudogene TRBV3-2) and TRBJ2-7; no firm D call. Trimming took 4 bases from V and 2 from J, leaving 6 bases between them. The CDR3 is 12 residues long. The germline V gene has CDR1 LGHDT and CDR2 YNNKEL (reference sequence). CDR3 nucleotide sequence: TGTGCCAGCAGCCCGGGTCCCTACGAGCAGTACTTC. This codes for CASSPGPYEQYF.

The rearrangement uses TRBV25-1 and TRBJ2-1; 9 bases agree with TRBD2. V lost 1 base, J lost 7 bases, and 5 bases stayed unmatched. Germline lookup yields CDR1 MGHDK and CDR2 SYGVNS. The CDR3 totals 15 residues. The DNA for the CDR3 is TGTGCCAGCAGTGAATTGCTAGCGGGATGGAATGAGCAGTTCTTC. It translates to CASSELLAGWNEQFF.

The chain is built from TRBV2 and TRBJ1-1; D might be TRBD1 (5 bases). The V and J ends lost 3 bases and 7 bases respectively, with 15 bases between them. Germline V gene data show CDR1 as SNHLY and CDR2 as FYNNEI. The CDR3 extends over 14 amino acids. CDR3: CASSDFPMGGEAFF. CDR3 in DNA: TGTGCCAGCAGTGATTTCCCGATGGGGGGTGAAGCTTTCTTT.

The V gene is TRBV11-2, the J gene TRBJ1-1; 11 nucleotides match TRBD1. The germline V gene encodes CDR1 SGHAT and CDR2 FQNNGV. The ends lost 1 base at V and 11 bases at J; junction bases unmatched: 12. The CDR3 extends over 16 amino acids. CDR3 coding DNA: TGTGCCAGCAGCTTAGGCGTCTTGGACAGGGGGCGCGGGGCTTTCTTT. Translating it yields CASSLGVLDRGRGAFF.

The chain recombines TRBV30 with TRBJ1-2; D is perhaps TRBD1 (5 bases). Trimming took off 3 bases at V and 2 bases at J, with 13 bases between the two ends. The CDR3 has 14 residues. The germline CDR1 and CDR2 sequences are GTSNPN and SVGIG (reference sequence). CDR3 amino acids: CAWRWDSPNYGYTF. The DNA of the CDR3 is TGTGCCTGGAGATGGGACTCACCCAACTATGGCTACACCTTC.

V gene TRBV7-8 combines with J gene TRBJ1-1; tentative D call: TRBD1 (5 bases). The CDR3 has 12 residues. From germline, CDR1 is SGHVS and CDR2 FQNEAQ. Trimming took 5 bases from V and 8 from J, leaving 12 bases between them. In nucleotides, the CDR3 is TGTGCCAGCAGCCCCGACAGAAGAGAAGCTTTCTTT. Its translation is CASSPDRREAFF.

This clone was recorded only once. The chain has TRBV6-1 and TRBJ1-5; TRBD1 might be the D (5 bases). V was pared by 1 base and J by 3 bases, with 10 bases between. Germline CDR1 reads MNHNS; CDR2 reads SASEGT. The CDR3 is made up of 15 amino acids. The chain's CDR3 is CASSEGGGINQPQHF. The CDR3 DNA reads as TGTGCCAGCAGTGAAGGGGGGGGAATCAATCAGCCCCAGCATTTT.

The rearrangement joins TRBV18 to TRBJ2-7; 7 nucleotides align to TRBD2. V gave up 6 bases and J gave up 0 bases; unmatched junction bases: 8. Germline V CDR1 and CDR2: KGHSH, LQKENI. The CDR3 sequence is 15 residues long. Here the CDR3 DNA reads TGTGCCAGCTCCGTAGCGGGCGTTAGCTCCTACGAGCAGTACTTC. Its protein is CASSVAGVSSYEQYF.